These 18 T cell receptor beta chains were all obtained from the same sample, sequenced in a study of human T cells and chemical hapten exposure. Time point denoted: patch test 1, 2 weeks after DPC sensitization. As for treatment: therapeutic diphenylcyclopropenone sensitization with weekly scalp DPC. Extraction of total RNA was performed on unfractionated whole blood. TCRdb re-called the RACE reads with MiXCR, one entry per CDR3 protein. Among 40,000 to 65,000 distinct CDR3 sequences listed, 11% were seen once. The input for sequencing was whole blood, taken in connection with sensitization to the hapten diphenylcyclopropenone (DPC). All receptors derive from a middle-aged woman with alopecia areata. Some clones in this sample may be carry-over from other donors' samples.

This sequence joins TRBV11-2 and TRBJ2-1; D perhaps matches TRBD2 (5 bases). The CDR3 is 14 residues long. V was cut by 2 bases and J by 8 bases, with 13 bases left in between. CDR1 and CDR2 (germline): SGHAT, FQNNGV. This chain's CDR3 is CASSLNWGSDEQFF. As DNA, the CDR3 is TGTGCCAGCAGCTTAAATTGGGGTAGCGATGAGCAGTTCTTC.

This clonotype was counted only a few times. The chain links TRBV6-5 to TRBJ2-3, with 9 positions matching TRBD2. CDR1 and CDR2 (germline): MNHEY, SVGAGI. The CDR3 totals 13 residues. J lost 2 bases, V lost 8 bases, and 2 bases had no gene match. CDR3 region: CASGTSYTDTQYF. CDR3 in DNA: TGTGCCAGCGGGACTAGCTACACAGATACGCAGTATTTT.

The gene calls are TRBV13 and TRBJ2-7, with D possibly being TRBD2 (6 bases). V shed 1 base and J shed 7 bases, with 14 bases lying between them. The germline V gene has CDR1 PRHDT and CDR2 FYEKMQ (reference sequence). This CDR3 has 14 amino acids. CDR3 nucleotide sequence: TGTGCCAGCAGCTTAGCTCGGCCGGCGGGGGAGCAGTACTTC. Encoded protein: CASSLARPAGEQYF. Filled out from reference TRBV13 and TRBJ2-7, the complete variable domain reads AAGVIQSPRHLIKEKRETATLKCYPIPRHDTVYWYQQGPGQDPQFLISFYEKMQSDKGSIPDRFSAQQFSDYHSELNMSSLELGDSALYFCASSLARPAGEQYFGPGTRLTVT.

The chain couples TRBV7-6 to TRBJ1-2; 9 bases map to TRBD1. Germline values: CDR1 SGHVS, CDR2 FNYEAQ. The CDR3 extends over 15 amino acids. Unmatched junction bases numbered 3, after V lost 0 bases and J lost 4 bases. The CDR3 sequence is CASSLAMTGGYGYTF. Written as DNA, the CDR3 is TGTGCCAGCAGCTTAGCGATGACAGGGGGCTATGGCTACACCTTC. Complete variable domain (other parts from reference TRBV7-6 and TRBJ1-2): GAGVSQSPRYKVTKRGQDVALRCDPISGHVSLYWYRQALGQGPEFLTYFNYEAQQDKSGLPNDRFSAERPEGSISTLTIQRTEQRDSAMYRCASSLAMTGGYGYTFGSGTRLTVV.

This clonotype was detected a few times. The chain has TRBV7-6 and TRBJ1-6; unclear D gene. The CDR3 covers 12 residues. V gave up 1 base and J gave up 9 bases, with 4 bases separating them. Looked up from germline, CDR1 is SGHVS and CDR2 is FNYEAQ. The CDR3 sequence: CASSLVGSPLHF. The CDR3 coding sequence is TGTGCCAGCAGCTTAGTTGGTTCACCCCTCCACTTT.

The rearrangement joins TRBV29-1 to TRBJ2-7; TRBD1 agrees at 11 bases. This CDR3 region has 14 residues. The germline CDR1 and CDR2 sequences are SQVTM and ANQGSEA. V was pared by 0 bases and J by 9 bases, with 7 bases of the junction left unmatched. In DNA form, the CDR3 reads TGCAGCGTTGAAGATCCGGGACAGGGGGTAGGGCAGTACTTC. This gives the protein CSVEDPGQGVGQYF.

The chain carries TRBV4-1 and TRBJ2-6, with no clear D. CDR3 length: 18 amino acids. Between the trimmed V and J ends, which lost 0 bases and 0 bases, there was a span of 12 bases. CDR1 is MGHRA and CDR2 is YSYEKL in the germline V gene. The CDR3 is CASSQDPYEYSGANVLTF. The CDR3 DNA sequence: TGCGCCAGCAGCCAAGATCCATACGAGTACTCTGGGGCCAACGTCCTGACTTTC.

The sample holds many counts of this clonotype. J is TRBJ1-5 and V is TRBV18; 8 bases line up with TRBD1. CDR1 and CDR2 from the germline V gene are KGHSH and LQKENI. V shed 1 base, J shed 2 bases, and the junction held 10 bases outside the gene matches. There are 18 residues in the CDR3. CDR3 loop: CASSPRQGARAGNQPQHF. The DNA for the CDR3 is TGTGCCAGCTCACCACGGCAGGGGGCAAGGGCGGGCAATCAGCCCCAGCATTTT.

This sequence joins TRBV12-3 or TRBV12-4 and TRBJ1-1, with a possible D match to TRBD1 (6 bases). The V end lost 8 bases, the J end lost 1 base, and 14 bases lay between the germline ends. This CDR3 spans 14 amino acids. In DNA form, the CDR3 reads TGTGCCAGCGTAGCCGGGACAACGAACACTGAAGCTTTCTTT. This gives the protein CASVAGTTNTEAFF.

This sequence joins TRBV19 and TRBJ1-1; D not certain. Trimming pared 9 bases from V and 1 base from J, leaving 18 bases between. This CDR3 spans 15 amino acids. Germline V gives CDR1 LNHDA, CDR2 SQIVND (reference sequence). CDR3 sequence reads: CASLRERQQNTEAFF. The CDR3 DNA is TGTGCCAGCCTGAGGGAACGTCAACAGAACACTGAAGCTTTCTTT.

This rearrangement joins TRBV28 to TRBJ1-5; D is possibly TRBD1 (6 bases). The V end lost 6 bases, the J end lost 6 bases, and 12 bases lay between the germline ends. Germline V gene data show CDR1 as MDHEN and CDR2 as SYDVKM. The CDR3 totals 13 residues. CDR3 residues: CASRKTGGQPQHF. For the CDR3, the DNA is TGTGCCAGCAGAAAGACAGGCGGTCAGCCCCAGCATTTT.

This clonotype was observed a handful of times. The chain combines TRBV5-1 with TRBJ2-7, with 8 bases identical to TRBD1. This CDR3 contains 16 residues. CDR1 SGHRS and CDR2 YFSETQ come from the germline V gene. V trimming: 3 bases; J trimming: 0 bases; junction bases outside the gene matches: 8. The CDR3 DNA sequence: TGCGCCAGCAGCTCCCACAGGGACAGGAGCTCCTACGAGCAGTACTTC. Its protein product is CASSSHRDRSSYEQYF. Looking up the rest from reference TRBV5-1 and TRBJ2-7 gives the full variable domain: KAGVTQTPRYLIKTRGQQVTLSCSPISGHRSVSWYQQTPGQGLQFLFEYFSETQRNKGNFPGRFSGRQFSNSRSEMNVSTLELGDSALYLCASSSHRDRSSYEQYFGPGTRLTVT.

This chain joins TRBV11-3 and TRBJ1-1, with 8 bases fitting TRBD1. Per the germline V gene, CDR1 is SGHNT and CDR2 is YENEEA. The J segment lost 6 bases and the V segment lost 6 bases, leaving 9 bases of the junction unmatched. There are 14 residues in the CDR3. In nucleotides, the CDR3 is TGTGCCAGCAGTCCCGGACAGGGAGTCCCTGAAGCTTTCTTT. Amino acid sequence: CASSPGQGVPEAFF.

This clonotype was seen at least ten times. The chain joins TRBV28 to TRBJ1-2, with a possible D match to TRBD1 (5 bases). This CDR3 has 17 amino acids. With 2 bases removed from V and 7 bases from J, the gap between germline ends came to 23 bases. Germline CDR1 and CDR2: MDHEN and SYDVKM. The CDR3 sequence is CASSLNPNGAPMGGYTF. CDR3 DNA sequence: TGTGCCAGCAGTTTAAACCCCAACGGGGCCCCGATGGGTGGCTACACCTTC.

This clonotype was detected many times. The chain employs TRBV28 and TRBJ2-7, with D tentatively TRBD1 or TRBD2 (6 bases each). The CDR3 totals 13 residues. V was cut by 6 bases and J by 1 base, with 10 bases left in between. Germline CDR1 is MDHEN and CDR2 is SYDVKM. CDR3 DNA sequence: TGTGCCAGCAGGGCGGGACATTCCTACGAGCAGTACTTC. Translating it yields CASRAGHSYEQYF.

This clonotype appeared many times. The V and J genes are TRBV20-1 and TRBJ2-1; 9 nucleotides line up with TRBD2. V dropped 1 base and J dropped 4; count of bases not matched to a gene: 14. Per germline, CDR1 DFQATT and CDR2 SNEGSKA (reference sequence). The CDR3 is made up of 18 amino acids. The CDR3 region has the DNA TGCAGTGCTAGAGGCTCCCTTGGCGGGAGGGCCGGATACAATGAGCAGTTCTTC. Residues: CSARGSLGGRAGYNEQFF.

To note about this clonotype: An end of the junction differs from the germline gene, which may be a read error. The rearrangement links TRBV23-1 to TRBJ1-5; no firm D call. TRBV23-1 is recorded as an ORF, its role being uncertain. The CDR3 length is 13 residues. The CDR3 DNA reads as TGCGCCAGCAGTCAATCTTCGGTTCAGCCCCAGCATTTC. This gives the protein CASSQSSVQPQHF.

This clonotype was recorded a few times. The chain has TRBV20-1 and TRBJ2-1; D perhaps matches TRBD1 (5 bases). The V end was cut by 0 bases, the J end by 5 bases, with 14 bases between. This CDR3 has 15 amino acids. Per the germline V gene, CDR1 is DFQATT and CDR2 is SNEGSKA (reference sequence). The CDR3 region is CSARDWQGSNNEQFF. In DNA form, the CDR3 reads TGCAGTGCTAGAGATTGGCAGGGTTCCAACAATGAGCAGTTCTTC.